This paragraph covers one T cell receptor beta chain sequence. Here immunoSEQ multiplex PCR was the method, and the copy in TCRdb shows in-frame clones only, minus some. The repertoire holds approximately 91,000 clones, around 80% seen once, with around a fifth in the top ten. The data are from a study of blood T cell repertoires in COVID-19. Overall study: The United States, Italy and Spain provided the acute and convalescent COVID-19 samples. Sources were T cells, B-cell-depleted T cells, or PBMCs; the material itself was cDNA or gDNA.

This CDR3 spans 14 amino acids. V was clipped by 7 bases and J by 2 bases; unmatched bases: 6. The germline gives CDR1 ENHRY, CDR2 SYGVKD. The chain recombines TRBV10-3 with TRBJ2-3; 7 bases map to TRBD1. The sequenced sample consisted of peripheral blood. This clonotype was obtained from a human donor in a cohort sampled during active COVID-19. CDR3 nucleotides: TGTGCCATCAACCAGGGACAGAACACAGATACGCAGTATTTT. Protein: CAINQGQNTDTQYF.